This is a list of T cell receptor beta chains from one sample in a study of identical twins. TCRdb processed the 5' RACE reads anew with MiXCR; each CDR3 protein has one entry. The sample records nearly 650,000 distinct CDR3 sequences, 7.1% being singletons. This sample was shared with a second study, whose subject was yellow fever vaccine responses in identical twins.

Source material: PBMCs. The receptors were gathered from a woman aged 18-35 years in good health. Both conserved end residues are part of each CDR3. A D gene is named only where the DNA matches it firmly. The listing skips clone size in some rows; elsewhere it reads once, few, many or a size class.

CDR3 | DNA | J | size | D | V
CASSLPRPGLAGTLYEQYF | TGTGCCAGCAGTTTACCCCGCCCCGGACTAGCGGGAACCCTCTACGAGCAGTACTTC | TRBJ2-7 | few | TRBD2 | TRBV28
CSARGKALEAFF | TGCAGTGCTAGAGGCAAAGCTTTAGAAGCTTTCTTT | TRBJ1-1 | few | . | TRBV20-1
CASSLRGHFYNEQFF | TGTGCCAGCAGCTTACGGGGTCATTTCTACAATGAGCAGTTCTTC | TRBJ2-1 | . | . | TRBV11-2
CASSSQGQTNEKLFF | TGTGCCAGCAGCTCACAGGGGCAGACTAATGAAAAACTGTTTTTT | TRBJ1-4 | many | TRBD1 | TRBV11-2
CSARDKPGGNEQFF | TGCAGTGCTAGAGATAAACCCGGGGGCAATGAGCAGTTCTTC | TRBJ2-1 | . | . | TRBV20-1
CASSPQDTNTEAFF | TGTGCCAGCAGCCCTCAGGACACGAACACTGAAGCTTTCTTT | TRBJ1-1 | . | . | TRBV7-6
CASKAGLGNTEAFF | TGTGCCAGCAAGGCGGGTCTGGGGAACACTGAAGCTTTCTTT | TRBJ1-1 | many | . | TRBV9
CSARLAGVNEQFF | TGCAGTGCTAGACTAGCGGGGGTAAATGAGCAGTTCTTC | TRBJ2-1 | few | TRBD2 | TRBV20-1
CSARDRENEQFF | TGCAGTGCTAGAGATAGGGAAAATGAGCAGTTCTTC | TRBJ2-1 | few | . | TRBV20-1
CSASWVASGTGQETQYF | TGCAGTGCTAGTTGGGTGGCCTCCGGGACAGGGCAAGAGACCCAGTACTTC | TRBJ2-5 | few | TRBD1 | TRBV20-1
CASSPELGRVSNYGYTF | TGTGCCAGCAGTCCGGAACTGGGACGGGTGTCTAACTATGGCTACACCTTC | TRBJ1-2 | . | . | TRBV12-3/TRBV12-4
CASSMGSGTGELFF | TGTGCCAGCAGTATGGGCAGCGGGACTGGGGAGCTGTTTTTT | TRBJ2-2 | many | TRBD2 | TRBV2
CSARDGAGGKNSPLHF | TGCAGTGCTAGAGACGGGGCAGGGGGAAAAAATTCACCCCTCCACTTT | TRBJ1-6 | . | TRBD1 | TRBV20-1
CAISRTSGRTNEQFF | TGTGCCATCAGTAGGACTAGCGGGAGAACTAATGAGCAGTTCTTC | TRBJ2-1 | many | TRBD2 | TRBV10-3
CASSQGRRWELFF | TGCGCCAGCAGCCAGGGCCGAAGGTGGGAGCTGTTTTTT | TRBJ2-2 | . | . | TRBV4-1
CASRVGTSGYTDTQYF | TGTGCCAGCAGAGTCGGGACTAGCGGGTACACAGATACGCAGTATTTT | TRBJ2-3 | . | TRBD2 | TRBV6-2/TRBV6-3
CASSRGTNTGELFF | TGTGCCAGCAGTAGGGGCACAAACACCGGGGAGCTGTTTTTT | TRBJ2-2 | many | . | TRBV2